The clone carrying this T cell receptor beta chain showed up many times. Its antigen is still unknown. These data originate in a study of identical twins. Healthy Caucasians alone served as donors. Germline-derived CDR1 and CDR2 are SGHRS and YFSETQ. The CDR3 runs to 13 residues. V lost 0 bases to trimming and J lost 3 bases, with 7 bases between them. Study-level results: The analysis was cross-sectional rather than longitudinal within donors.

It was template switching that added a universal primer site, and there were unique molecular identifiers on the cDNA. TCRdb re-derived calls from the 5' RACE reads in MiXCR, one entry per CDR3 protein. This sample has hundreds of thousands of distinct CDR3 sequences, with 10% to 15% found just once. The sample also formed part of further work on yellow fever vaccine responses in identical twins.

The chain employs TRBV5-1 and TRBJ2-7, with D uncertain. The sequence came from a woman in her late teens or twenties in good health. Sequencing was done on a sample of PBMCs. CDR3 amino acids: CASSLVPDYEQYF. The CDR3 DNA sequence: TGCGCCAGCAGCTTGGTCCCAGACTACGAGCAGTACTTC.